These 17 T cell receptor beta chains came from one sample sequenced in a study of OX40 agonist ivuxolimab in advanced cancers. The table came from immunoSEQ multiplex PCR; TCRdb's copy has only in-frame clones and leaves some out. The data show tens of thousands of clones, about four fifths seen once. Sequenced here: CD4+ or CD8+ T cells sorted from blood, sampled in a trial of the OX40 agonist ivuxolimab. These receptors were obtained from an adult with an advanced solid tumor such as melanoma, head and neck, liver or kidney cancer.

The chain is built from TRBV19 and TRBJ2-1; TRBD2 matches 8 bases. J lost 5 bases, V lost 9 bases, and 15 bases had no gene match. The CDR3 runs 16 residues. Germline lookup yields CDR1 LNHDA and CDR2 SQIVND (reference sequence). The CDR3 spells CASSSPGGGKDNEQFF. In DNA, the CDR3 is TGTGCCAGCTCCAGTCCTGGCGGGGGGAAGGACAATGAGCAGTTCTTC.

The chain uses TRBV7-2 and TRBJ2-3; 8 bases are a match to TRBD2. Losses at the gene ends were 2 bases for V and 1 base for J; bases not matched to a gene: 5. CDR1 SGHTA and CDR2 FQGNSA come from the germline V gene. The CDR3 spans 16 residues. CDR3 sequence reads: CASSLLGAGGTDTQYF. CDR3 sequence (DNA): TGTGCCAGCAGCTTATTAGGAGCGGGAGGCACAGATACGCAGTATTTT.

In its sample, this clone was seen once. V and J are TRBV11-3 and TRBJ2-1; 10 bases agree with TRBD2. Germline assignment: CDR1 SGHNT and CDR2 YENEEA. V lost 5 bases and J lost 9; bases outside the gene matches: 7. The CDR3 covers 14 residues. CDR3 sequence (DNA): TGTGCCAGCAGCGCCGTAGCGGGAGGACGTGAGCAGTTCTTC. Residues: CASSAVAGGREQFF.

The genes are TRBV5-1 and TRBJ1-1; 7 bases match TRBD1. This CDR3 region has 15 residues. V lost 4 bases and J lost 1; bases outside the gene matches: 7. Germline assignment: CDR1 SGHRS and CDR2 YFSETQ. CDR3 sequence reads: CASSLDRAPNTEAFF. CDR3 sequence (DNA): TGCGCCAGCAGCCTAGACAGGGCCCCGAACACTGAAGCTTTCTTT.

The chain employs TRBV9 and TRBJ2-1; 7 bases agree with TRBD1. CDR1 is SGDLS and CDR2 is YYNGEE in the germline V gene. Trimming removed 3 bases from V and 3 bases from J; junction bases left unmatched: 3. The CDR3 is 14 residues long. The chain's CDR3 is CASSGRDSYNEQFF. The CDR3 DNA is TGTGCCAGCAGCGGCCGGGACAGCTACAATGAGCAGTTCTTC.

The rearrangement links TRBV18 to TRBJ2-2; unclear D gene. Trimming removed 1 base from V and 4 bases from J, with 10 bases in between. The V gene's germline CDR1 is KGHSH and CDR2 LQKENI. CDR3 length: 15 amino acids. CDR3 nucleotide sequence: TGTGCCAGCTCACCACGGGAACGGAGCACCGGGGAGCTGTTTTTT. Its translation: CASSPRERSTGELFF.

The V and J genes are TRBV11-3 and TRBJ1-2; 8 bases agree with TRBD1. The length of the CDR3 is 17 residues. Germline CDR1 reads SGHNT; CDR2 reads YENEEA. The V gene end was trimmed by 4 bases and the J gene end by 5 bases; junction bases not matched to a gene: 15. The CDR3 is CASSCRGRLYWRYGYTF. The CDR3 bases are TGTGCCAGCAGCTGCAGGGGGCGCCTTTATTGGAGGTATGGCTACACCTTC.

The rearrangement uses TRBV28 and TRBJ1-4; D remains ambiguous. The germline V and J ends were trimmed by 5 bases and 8 bases, with 9 bases remaining between them. Per germline, CDR1 MDHEN and CDR2 SYDVKM. This CDR3 comprises 12 residues. This CDR3 reads CASSPPGEKLFF. DNA for the CDR3: TGTGCCAGCAGTCCCCCGGGGGAAAAACTGTTTTTT.

The CDR3 sequence: CAWNQLVARQVETQYF. CDR3 in DNA: TGTGCCTGGAATCAGCTTGTGGCCCGGCAGGTAGAGACCCAGTACTTC. The rearrangement uses TRBV30 and TRBJ2-5, with D unclear. Germline V gene data show CDR1 as GTSNPN and CDR2 as SVGIG (reference sequence). The germline V and J ends were trimmed by 4 bases and 4 bases, with 22 bases remaining between them. The CDR3 covers 16 residues. The full variable domain, rest sourced from reference TRBV30 and TRBJ2-5, is SQTIHQWPATLVQPVGSPLSLECTVEGTSNPNLYWYRQAAGRGLQLLFYSVGIGQISSEVPQNLSASRPQDRQFILSSKKLLLSDSGFYLCAWNQLVARQVETQYFGPGTRLLVL.

The chain carries TRBV18 and TRBJ1-2; the match to TRBD1 covers 9 bases. This CDR3 has 15 residues. With V trimmed by 3 bases and J by 2 bases, 4 bases remained unmatched. Looked up from germline, CDR1 is KGHSH and CDR2 is LQKENI. The CDR3: CASSPTDRGNYGYTF. The CDR3 DNA follows: TGTGCCAGCTCACCTACTGACAGGGGGAACTATGGCTACACCTTC.

The J gene is TRBJ1-2, the V gene TRBV7-2; 9 bases line up with TRBD1. In germline, CDR1 is SGHTA, CDR2 FQGNSA. The length of the CDR3 is 15 residues. The V and J ends lost 2 bases and 4 bases, in that order; junction bases with no gene match: 5. The CDR3, as DNA: TGTGCCAGCAGCTTATCGGACAGGGGACCCTATGGCTACACCTTC. Protein sequence: CASSLSDRGPYGYTF.

The chain has TRBV7-7 and TRBJ2-3; 10 positions agree with TRBD2. The J segment lost 6 bases and the V segment lost 2 bases, leaving 5 bases of the junction unmatched. The length of the CDR3 is 15 residues. CDR1 is SSHAT, CDR2 FNYEAQ, per germline (reference sequence). DNA for the CDR3: TGTGCCAGCAGCTTACAGAGCGGGGGGGCGGATACGCAGTATTTT. Protein product: CASSLQSGGADTQYF.

The rearrangement uses TRBV28 and TRBJ1-1; 7 bases align to TRBD1. Germline V gives CDR1 MDHEN, CDR2 SYDVKM. Trimming cost V 7 bases and J 7 bases; bases outside gene matches: 3. The CDR3 loop spans 11 amino acids. The CDR3 DNA follows: TGTGCCAGCAAGACAGGGCGTGAAGCTTTCTTT. Encoded protein: CASKTGREAFF.

Comment on this clone: A read error may account for a junction end that differs from germline. The chain's CDR3 is CASSLNRDTQQTQYF. The DNA of the CDR3 is TGTGCCAGCAGCCTCAACCGGGACACCCAACAGACCCAGTACTTC. J is TRBJ2-5 and V is TRBV27; D is perhaps TRBD1 (6 bases). CDR3 size: 15 residues. Per germline, CDR1 MNHEY and CDR2 SMNVEV (reference sequence).

The V call is TRBV19, the J call TRBJ1-2; D might be TRBD1 (6 bases). Germline lookup yields CDR1 LNHDA and CDR2 SQIVND (reference sequence). Trimming removed 7 bases at V and 4 bases at J, with 19 bases between. CDR3 length: 15 residues. CDR3 sequence reads: CASTTTDSPLYGYTF. CDR3 bases: TGTGCCAGTACAACAACGGACAGCCCCCTCTATGGCTACACCTTC.

This clone is a singleton in its sample. V usage is TRBV19 and J usage is TRBJ2-3; 10 nucleotides agree with TRBD2. CDR1 and CDR2 (germline): LNHDA, SQIVND (reference sequence). This CDR3 comprises 14 residues. The trim removed 7 bases at V and 4 bases at J, leaving 5 bases unmatched. CDR3: CASNQRGGADTQYF. The CDR3 nucleotides read TGTGCCAGTAATCAGCGGGGGGGCGCAGATACGCAGTATTTT.

This clone was detected only a few times. The J gene is TRBJ2-5, the V gene TRBV10-3; 10 positions match TRBD1. The length of the CDR3 is 14 residues. The germline CDR1 and CDR2 sequences are ENHRY and SYGVKD. V lost 6 bases, J lost 5 bases, and 6 bases stayed unmatched. The CDR3 is CAISRQGAGETQYF. The CDR3 DNA reads TGTGCCATCAGCCGACAGGGGGCAGGGGAGACCCAGTACTTC.